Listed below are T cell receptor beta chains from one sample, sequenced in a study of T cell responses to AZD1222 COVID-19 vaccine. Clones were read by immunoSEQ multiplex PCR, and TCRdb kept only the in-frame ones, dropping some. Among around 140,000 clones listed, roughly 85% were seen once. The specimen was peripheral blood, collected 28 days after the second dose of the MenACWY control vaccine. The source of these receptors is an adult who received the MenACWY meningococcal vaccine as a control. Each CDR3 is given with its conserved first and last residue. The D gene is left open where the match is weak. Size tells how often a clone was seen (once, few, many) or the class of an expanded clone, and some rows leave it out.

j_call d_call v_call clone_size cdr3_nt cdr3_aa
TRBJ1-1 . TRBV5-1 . TGCGCCAGCAGAATTCAGGGGCAGAACACTGAAGCTTTCTTT CASRIQGQNTEAFF
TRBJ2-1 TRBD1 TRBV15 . TGTGCCACCAGCAGAGATCATTCTCCGGGACAGGCGAACGGTGAGCAGTTCTTC CATSRDHSPGQANGEQFF
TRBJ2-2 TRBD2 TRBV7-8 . TGTGCCTCCCTCAGTAGCGGGGGGATGAACACCGGGGAGCTGTTTTTT CASLSSGGMNTGELFF
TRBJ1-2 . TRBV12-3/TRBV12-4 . TGTGCCAGCAGTTTAAATAACTATGGCTACACCTTC CASSLNNYGYTF
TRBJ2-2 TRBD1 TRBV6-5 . TGTGCCAGCAGTTACCTAAAAACAGGGGTCCGGGAGCTGTTTTTT CASSYLKTGVRELFF
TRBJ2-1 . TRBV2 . TGTGCCAGCAAAGGCGGACTCTCCTACAATGAGCAGTTCTTC CASKGGLSYNEQFF
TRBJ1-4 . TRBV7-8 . TGTGCCAGCAGCCACTACACTCCAGGGTTGATTAAGGGTGAAAAACTGTTTTTT CASSHYTPGLIKGEKLFF
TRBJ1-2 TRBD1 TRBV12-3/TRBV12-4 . TGTGCCAGCAGTCTCGGGACAGGCTATGGCTACACCTTC CASSLGTGYGYTF
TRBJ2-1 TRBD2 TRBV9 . TGTGCCAGCAGCGCACCCGAAGGGACTAGCGGTTTCTACAATGAGCAGTTCTTC CASSAPEGTSGFYNEQFF
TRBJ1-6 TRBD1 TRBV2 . TGTGCCAGCAGAGACGGACAGGGGATTTATTCACCCCTCCACTTT CASRDGQGIYSPLHF
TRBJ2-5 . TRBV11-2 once TGTGCCAGCAGGTCCAGTCGGGAGACCCAGTACTTC CASRSSRETQYF
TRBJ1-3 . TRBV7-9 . TGTGCCAGCAGCTTAGGTCAGCCTTTGAGCACCATATATTTT CASSLGQPLSTIYF
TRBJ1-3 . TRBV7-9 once TGTGCCAGCAGCTTAGAAAAGGGTGTCTGGCCCTCTGGAAACACCATATATTTT CASSLEKGVWPSGNTIYF
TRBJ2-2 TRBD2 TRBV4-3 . TGCGCCAGCAGCCAAATAGCGGGAGTTATCGGGGAGCTGTTTTTT CASSQIAGVIGELFF
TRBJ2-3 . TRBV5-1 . TGCGCCAGCAGCTTAGGACAGTGGACAGATACGCAGTATTTT CASSLGQWTDTQYF
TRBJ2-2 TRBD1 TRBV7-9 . TGTGCCAGCAGCCCAAACAGGGGGCCGAACACCGGGGAGCTGTTTTTT CASSPNRGPNTGELFF
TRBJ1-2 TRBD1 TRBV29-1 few TGCAGCGTTCCCACAGGGGGTTTTGGCTACACCTTC CSVPTGGFGYTF
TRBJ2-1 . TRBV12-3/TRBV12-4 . TGTGCCAGCAGTTTAGGGCTCCCTGAGCAGTTCTTC CASSLGLPEQFF
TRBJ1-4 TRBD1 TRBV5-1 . TGCGCCAGCAGCCCCGGGACAGTTCCTGAAAAACTGTTTTTT CASSPGTVPEKLFF
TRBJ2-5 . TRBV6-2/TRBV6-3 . TGTGCCAGCAGTTACTCCCGAAGTAGGGGGGCGAGCCAAGAGACCCAGTACTTC CASSYSRSRGASQETQYF
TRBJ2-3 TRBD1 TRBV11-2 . TGTGCCAGCAGCTCTCTCGGGACAGCGGCTCCAACGCAGTATTTT CASSSLGTAAPTQYF
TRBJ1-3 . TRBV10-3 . TGTGCCATCAGTGAGTCGACTCGGAACTCTGGAAACACCATATATTTT CAISESTRNSGNTIYF
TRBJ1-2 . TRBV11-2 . TGTGCCAGCAGCTTATGGCCCTATGGCTACACCTTC CASSLWPYGYTF
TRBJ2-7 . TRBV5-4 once TGTGCCAGCAGCGCGCCTCGGGGTGCCGCCTACGAGCAGTACTTC CASSAPRGAAYEQYF
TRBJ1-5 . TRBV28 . TGTGCCAGCAGTTCTGGGTACAATCAGCCCCAGCATTTT CASSSGYNQPQHF
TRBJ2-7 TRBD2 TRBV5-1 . TGCGCCAGCAGGATGGGGACTAGCGGGAGCTACGAGCAGTACTTC CASRMGTSGSYEQYF
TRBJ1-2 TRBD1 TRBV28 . TGTGCCAGCAGTCTCTTGACAGGGGGTGGCTACACCTTC CASSLLTGGGYTF
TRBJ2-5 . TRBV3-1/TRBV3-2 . TGTGCCAGCAGCCAAGAGATAGATTCGAAAGAGACCCAGTACTTC CASSQEIDSKETQYF
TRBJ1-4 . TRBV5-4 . TGTGCCAGCAGCTTTTCCCGGGGGGAAAAACTGTTTTTT CASSFSRGEKLFF